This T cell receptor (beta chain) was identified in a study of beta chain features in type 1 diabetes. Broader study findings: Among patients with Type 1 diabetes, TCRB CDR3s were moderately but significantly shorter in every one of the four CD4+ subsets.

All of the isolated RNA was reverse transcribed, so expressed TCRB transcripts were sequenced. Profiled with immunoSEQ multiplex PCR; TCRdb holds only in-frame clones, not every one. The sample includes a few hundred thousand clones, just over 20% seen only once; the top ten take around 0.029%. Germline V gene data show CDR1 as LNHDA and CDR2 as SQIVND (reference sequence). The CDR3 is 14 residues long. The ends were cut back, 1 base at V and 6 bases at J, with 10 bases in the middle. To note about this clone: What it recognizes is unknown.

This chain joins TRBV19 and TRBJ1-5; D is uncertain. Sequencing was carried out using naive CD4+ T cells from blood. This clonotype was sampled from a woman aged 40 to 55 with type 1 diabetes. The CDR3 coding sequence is TGTGCCAGTAGTATAGGAAGGGAGCCTCAGCCCCAGCATTTT. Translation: CASSIGREPQPQHF.